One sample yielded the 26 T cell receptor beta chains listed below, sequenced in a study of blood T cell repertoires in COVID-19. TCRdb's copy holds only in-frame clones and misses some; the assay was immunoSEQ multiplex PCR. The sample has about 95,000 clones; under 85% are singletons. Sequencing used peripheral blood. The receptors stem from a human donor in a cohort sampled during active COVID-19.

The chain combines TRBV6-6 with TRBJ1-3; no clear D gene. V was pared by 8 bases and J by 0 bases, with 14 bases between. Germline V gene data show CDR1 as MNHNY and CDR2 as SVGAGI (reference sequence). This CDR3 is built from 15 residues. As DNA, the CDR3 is TGTGCCAGCGAACAGCTCTTACACTCTGGAAACACCATATATTTT. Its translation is CASEQLLHSGNTIYF.

Here the CDR3 reads CSVVTKGTGYGYTF. Written as DNA, the CDR3 is TGCAGCGTTGTTACAAAGGGAACGGGGTATGGCTACACCTTC. The chain links TRBV29-1 to TRBJ1-2, with unresolved D. Trimming stripped 4 bases from V and 5 bases from J, with 17 bases between. CDR1 is SQVTM and CDR2 is ANQGSEA in the germline V gene. CDR3 length equals 14 residues.

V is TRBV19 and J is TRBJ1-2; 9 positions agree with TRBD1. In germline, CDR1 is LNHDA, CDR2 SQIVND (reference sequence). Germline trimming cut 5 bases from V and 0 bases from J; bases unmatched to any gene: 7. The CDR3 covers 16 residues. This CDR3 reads CASSSPGQGTNYGYTF. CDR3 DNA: TGTGCCAGTAGTTCGCCGGGACAGGGCACTAACTATGGCTACACCTTC.

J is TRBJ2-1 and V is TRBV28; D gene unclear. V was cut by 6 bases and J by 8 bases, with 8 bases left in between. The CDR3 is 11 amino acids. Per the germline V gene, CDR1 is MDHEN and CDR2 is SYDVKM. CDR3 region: CASSSLDEQFF. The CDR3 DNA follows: TGTGCCAGCAGCTCCCTTGATGAGCAGTTCTTC.

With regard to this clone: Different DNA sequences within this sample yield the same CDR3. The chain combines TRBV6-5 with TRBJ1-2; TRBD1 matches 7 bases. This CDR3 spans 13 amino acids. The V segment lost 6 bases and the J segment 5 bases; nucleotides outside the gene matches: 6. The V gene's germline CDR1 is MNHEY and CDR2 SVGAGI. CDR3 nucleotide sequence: TGTGCCAGCAGCAGGACAGGCAATTATGGCTACACCTTC. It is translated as CASSRTGNYGYTF.

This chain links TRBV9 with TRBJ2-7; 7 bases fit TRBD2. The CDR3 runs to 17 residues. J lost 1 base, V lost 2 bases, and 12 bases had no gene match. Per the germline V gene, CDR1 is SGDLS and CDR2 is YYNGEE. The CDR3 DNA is TGTGCCAGCAGCGTGGGGTCTGGTACTAGCGCGTCCTACGAGCAGTACTTC. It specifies CASSVGSGTSASYEQYF. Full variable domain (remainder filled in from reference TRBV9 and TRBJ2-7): DSGVTQTPKHLITATGQRVTLRCSPRSGDLSVYWYQQSLDQGLQFLIQYYNGEERAKGNILERFSAQQFPDLHSELNLSSLELGDSALYFCASSVGSGTSASYEQYFGPGTRLTVT.

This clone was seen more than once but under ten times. The CDR3 is CASSWGRWQGQSPLHF. CDR3 coding DNA: TGTGCCAGCAGCTGGGGACGGTGGCAGGGGCAGTCACCCCTCCACTTT. This chain uses TRBV5-6 with TRBJ1-6, with a weak D call TRBD1 (6 bases). Germline values: CDR1 SGHDT, CDR2 YYEEEE. The CDR3 covers 16 residues. The V end lost 3 bases, the J end lost 10 bases, and 20 bases lay between the germline ends.

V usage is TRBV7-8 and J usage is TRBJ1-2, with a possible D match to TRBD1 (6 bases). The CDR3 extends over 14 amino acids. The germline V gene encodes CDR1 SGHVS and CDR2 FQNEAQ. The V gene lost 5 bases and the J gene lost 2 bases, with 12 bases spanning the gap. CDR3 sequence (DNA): TGTGCCAGCAGCCTCATGGGGGCAAACTATGGCTACACCTTC. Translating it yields CASSLMGANYGYTF.

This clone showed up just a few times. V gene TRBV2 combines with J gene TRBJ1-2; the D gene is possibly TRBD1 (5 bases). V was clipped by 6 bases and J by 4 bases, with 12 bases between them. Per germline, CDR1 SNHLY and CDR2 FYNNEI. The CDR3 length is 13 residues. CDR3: CASRGEKVYGYTF. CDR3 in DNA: TGTGCCAGCAGAGGGGAAAAGGTCTATGGCTACACCTTC.

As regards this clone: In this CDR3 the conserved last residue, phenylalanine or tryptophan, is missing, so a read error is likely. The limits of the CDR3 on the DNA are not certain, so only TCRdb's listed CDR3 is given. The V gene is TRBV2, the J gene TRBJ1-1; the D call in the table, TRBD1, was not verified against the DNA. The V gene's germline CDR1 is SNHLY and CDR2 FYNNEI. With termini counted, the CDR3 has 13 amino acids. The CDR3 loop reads CASRPITQAGTGV.

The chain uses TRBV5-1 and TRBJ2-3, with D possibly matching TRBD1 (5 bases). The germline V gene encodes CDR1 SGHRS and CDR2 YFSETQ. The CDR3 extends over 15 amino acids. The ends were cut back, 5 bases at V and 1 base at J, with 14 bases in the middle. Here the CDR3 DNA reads TGCGCCAGCAGAAAAGGGGCCAAGGGCACAGATACGCAGTATTTT. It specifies CASRKGAKGTDTQYF. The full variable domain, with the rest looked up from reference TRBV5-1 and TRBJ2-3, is KAGVTQTPRYLIKTRGQQVTLSCSPISGHRSVSWYQQTPGQGLQFLFEYFSETQRNKGNFPGRFSGRQFSNSRSEMNVSTLELGDSALYLCASRKGAKGTDTQYFGPGTRLTVL.

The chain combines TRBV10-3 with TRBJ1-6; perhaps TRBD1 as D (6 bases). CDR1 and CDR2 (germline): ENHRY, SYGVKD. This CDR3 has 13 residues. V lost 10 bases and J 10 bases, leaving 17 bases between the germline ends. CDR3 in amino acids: CATTDSAKSPLHF. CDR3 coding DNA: TGTGCCACGACGGACAGTGCTAAGTCACCCCTCCACTTT.

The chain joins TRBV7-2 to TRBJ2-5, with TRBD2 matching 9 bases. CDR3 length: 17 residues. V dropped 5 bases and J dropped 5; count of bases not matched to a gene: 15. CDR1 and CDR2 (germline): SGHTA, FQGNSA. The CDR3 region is CASSPEGAGGLYETQYF. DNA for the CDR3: TGTGCCAGCAGCCCCGAGGGTGCGGGGGGGCTGTATGAGACCCAGTACTTC.

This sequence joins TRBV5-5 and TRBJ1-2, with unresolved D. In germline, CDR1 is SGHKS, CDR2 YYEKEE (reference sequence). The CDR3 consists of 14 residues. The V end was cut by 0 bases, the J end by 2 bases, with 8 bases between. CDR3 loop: CASSLVSGNYGYTF. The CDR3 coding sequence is TGTGCCAGCAGCTTGGTATCGGGGAACTATGGCTACACCTTC.

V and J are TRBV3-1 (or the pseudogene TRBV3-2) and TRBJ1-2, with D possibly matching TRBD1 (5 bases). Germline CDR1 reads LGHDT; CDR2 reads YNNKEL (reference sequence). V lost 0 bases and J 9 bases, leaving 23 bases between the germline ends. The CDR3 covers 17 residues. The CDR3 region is CASSQDLGTGVTLSYTF. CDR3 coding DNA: TGTGCCAGCAGCCAAGATCTGGGGACGGGGGTTACTTTAAGCTACACCTTC.

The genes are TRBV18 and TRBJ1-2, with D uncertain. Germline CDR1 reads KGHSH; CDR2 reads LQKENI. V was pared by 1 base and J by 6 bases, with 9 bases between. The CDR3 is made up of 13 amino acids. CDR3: CASSPQGVNGYTF. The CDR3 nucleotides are TGTGCCAGCTCACCACAGGGAGTAAATGGCTACACCTTC.

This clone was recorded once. CDR3 in amino acids: CASRSLRDRGKNEQFF. The CDR3 region has the DNA TGTGCCAGTAGATCCCTCCGGGACAGGGGGAAAAATGAGCAGTTCTTC. V usage is TRBV19 and J usage is TRBJ2-1; the match to TRBD1 covers 11 bases. V shed 6 bases and J 7 bases; nucleotides not matched to a gene: 11. The CDR3 is 16 residues long. CDR1 and CDR2 from the germline V gene are LNHDA and SQIVND (reference sequence).

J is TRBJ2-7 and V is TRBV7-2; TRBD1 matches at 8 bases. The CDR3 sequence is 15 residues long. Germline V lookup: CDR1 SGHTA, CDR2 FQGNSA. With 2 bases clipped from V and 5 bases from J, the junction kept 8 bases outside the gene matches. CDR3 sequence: CASSLQGQGYDEQYF. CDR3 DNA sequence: TGTGCCAGCAGCTTACAAGGACAGGGTTACGACGAGCAGTACTTC. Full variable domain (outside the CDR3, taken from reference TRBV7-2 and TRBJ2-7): GAGVSQSPSNKVTEKGKDVELRCDPISGHTALYWYRQSLGQGLEFLIYFQGNSAPDKSGLPSDRFSAERTGGSVSTLTIQRTQQEDSAVYLCASSLQGQGYDEQYFGPGTRLTVT.

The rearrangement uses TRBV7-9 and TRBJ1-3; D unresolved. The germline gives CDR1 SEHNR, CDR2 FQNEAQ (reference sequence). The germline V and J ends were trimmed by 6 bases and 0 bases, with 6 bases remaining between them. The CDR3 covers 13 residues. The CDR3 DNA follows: TGTGCCAGCAGAGCGAGCTCTGGAAACACCATATATTTT. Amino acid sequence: CASRASSGNTIYF.

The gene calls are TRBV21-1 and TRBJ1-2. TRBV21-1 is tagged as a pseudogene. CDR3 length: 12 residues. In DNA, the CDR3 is TGTGCCAGCAGTCGAGAGGCATATGGCTACACCTTC. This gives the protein CASSREAYGYTF.

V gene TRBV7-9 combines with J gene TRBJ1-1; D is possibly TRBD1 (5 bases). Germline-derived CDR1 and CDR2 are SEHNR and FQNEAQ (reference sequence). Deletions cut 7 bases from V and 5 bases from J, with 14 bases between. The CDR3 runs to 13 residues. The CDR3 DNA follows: TGTGCCAGCACCACCCAGGGAGGAACTGAAGCTTTCTTT. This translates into CASTTQGGTEAFF. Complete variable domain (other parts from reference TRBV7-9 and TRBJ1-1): DTGVSQNPRHKITKRGQNVTFRCDPISEHNRLYWYRQTLGQGPEFLTYFQNEAQLEKSRLLSDRFSAERPKGSFSTLEIQRTEQGDSAMYLCASTTQGGTEAFFGQGTRLTVV.

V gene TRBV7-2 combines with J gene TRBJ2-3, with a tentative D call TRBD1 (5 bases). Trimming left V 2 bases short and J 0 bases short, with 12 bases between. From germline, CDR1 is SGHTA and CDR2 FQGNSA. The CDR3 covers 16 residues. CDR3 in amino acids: CASSLFLGLSTDTQYF. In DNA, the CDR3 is TGTGCCAGCAGCTTATTTCTGGGGCTTAGCACAGATACGCAGTATTTT.

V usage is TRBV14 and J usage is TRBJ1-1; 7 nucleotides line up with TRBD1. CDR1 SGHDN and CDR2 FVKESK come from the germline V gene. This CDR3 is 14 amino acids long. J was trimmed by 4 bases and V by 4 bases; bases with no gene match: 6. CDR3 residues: CASSPSAGGTEAFF. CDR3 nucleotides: TGTGCCAGCAGCCCCTCGGCAGGGGGCACTGAAGCTTTCTTT.

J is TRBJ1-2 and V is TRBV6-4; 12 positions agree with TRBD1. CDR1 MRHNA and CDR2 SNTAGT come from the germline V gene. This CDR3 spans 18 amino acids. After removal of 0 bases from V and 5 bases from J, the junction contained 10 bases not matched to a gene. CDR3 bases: TGTGCCAGCAGTGACTCGCAAGCGGGACAGGGGGCGGAATATGGCTACACCTTC. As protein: CASSDSQAGQGAEYGYTF.

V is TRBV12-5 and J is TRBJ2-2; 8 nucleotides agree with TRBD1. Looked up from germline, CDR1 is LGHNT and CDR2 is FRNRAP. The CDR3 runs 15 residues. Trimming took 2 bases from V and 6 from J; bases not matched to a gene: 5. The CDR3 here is CASGLPQGAPGELFF. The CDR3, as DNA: TGTGCTAGTGGTTTGCCCCAGGGGGCACCCGGGGAGCTGTTTTTT.

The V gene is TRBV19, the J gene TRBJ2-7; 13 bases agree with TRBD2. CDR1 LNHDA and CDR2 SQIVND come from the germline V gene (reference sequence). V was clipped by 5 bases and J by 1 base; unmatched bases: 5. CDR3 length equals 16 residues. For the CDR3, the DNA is TGTGCCAGTAGTGGAGGACTAGCGGGAGCTTCCTACGAGCAGTACTTC. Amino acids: CASSGGLAGASYEQYF.